Shown below are 21 T cell receptor beta chains from a single sample sequenced in a study of T cells in Graves' hyperthyroidism and ophthalmopathy. Amplified TCR beta CDR3 regions derived from RNA transcripts. HTBI primers were the set used in a first-round RT-PCR of the TCR CDR3. TCRdb re-derived calls from the multiplex PCR reads in MiXCR, one entry per CDR3 protein. The sample lists some 320,000 distinct CDR3 sequences; roughly 13% were seen once. Material for sequencing was blood. The receptors derive from a woman aged 40 to 50 with Graves' ophthalmopathy.

This clonotype was counted only a few times. The rearrangement uses TRBV7-2 and TRBJ2-2; D ambiguous. The CDR3 is 15 residues long. V lost 3 bases, J lost 3 bases, and 11 bases lay in between. Germline V gene data show CDR1 as SGHTA and CDR2 as FQGNSA. The CDR3 nucleotides are TGTGCCAGCAGCTTTTATCAAGGGCACACCGGGGAGCTGTTTTTT. Its protein product is CASSFYQGHTGELFF.

The genes are TRBV18 and TRBJ1-6; D unresolved. CDR3 length: 13 amino acids. Germline CDR1 is KGHSH and CDR2 is LQKENI. Deletions cut 3 bases from V and 10 bases from J, with 10 bases between. The CDR3 nucleotides read TGTGCCAGCTCACCGGGTGTCAACTCACCCCTCCACTTT. Residues: CASSPGVNSPLHF.

The sample holds many counts of this clonotype. The CDR3: CASSLGAESPLHF. The CDR3 nucleotides read TGTGCCAGCAGCTTAGGCGCAGAATCACCCCTCCACTTT. The chain uses TRBV7-9 and TRBJ1-6; D uncertain. The CDR3 consists of 13 residues. Germline CDR1 SEHNR, CDR2 FQNEAQ (reference sequence). The V end lost 1 base, the J end lost 10 bases, and 8 bases lay between the germline ends.

This clonotype has ten or more counts. This chain joins TRBV6-1 and TRBJ2-1; 10 bases match TRBD1. The CDR3 covers 15 residues. V lost 7 bases and J lost 8; bases outside the gene matches: 11. Germline V gene lookup returns CDR1 MNHNS and CDR2 SASEGT. CDR3 in amino acids: CASTYGGQGRDEQFF. Here the CDR3 DNA reads TGTGCCAGCACCTACGGGGGACAGGGGCGCGATGAGCAGTTCTTC.

The sample holds many counts of this clonotype. The chain recombines TRBV12-3 or TRBV12-4 with TRBJ2-6; D ambiguous. V was trimmed by 7 bases and J by 0 bases, leaving 10 bases between them. There are 15 residues in the CDR3. CDR3 loop: CASTRLTSGANVLTF. The DNA of the CDR3 is TGTGCCAGCACCCGACTTACCTCTGGGGCCAACGTCCTGACTTTC.

V gene TRBV30 combines with J gene TRBJ1-1; no definite D call. This CDR3 is 14 amino acids long. Germline V gene sequence: CDR1 GTSNPN, CDR2 SVGIG (reference sequence). Deletions cut 1 base from V and 5 bases from J, with 14 bases between. The CDR3 DNA reads as TGTGCCTGGAGTGCTGAGGCGCGAAGGACTGAAGCTTTCTTT. Protein product: CAWSAEARRTEAFF.

This clonotype was seen only a few times. This chain joins TRBV10-3 and TRBJ2-5, with D possibly being TRBD1 (6 bases). This CDR3 spans 11 amino acids. Germline assignment: CDR1 ENHRY and CDR2 SYGVKD. V lost 10 bases and J lost 5, with 11 bases in between. The CDR3 DNA follows: TGTGCCACCCAGAGGGGGGAGACCCAGTACTTC. This encodes CATQRGETQYF.

This clonotype was picked up one time. At one end the junction does not follow the germline gene, possibly because of a read error. The chain carries TRBV19 and TRBJ1-4, with 7 positions matching TRBD1. The germline V gene has CDR1 LNHDA and CDR2 SQIVND (reference sequence). This CDR3 comprises 14 residues. The CDR3 is CASSKRTGPEKLVF. The CDR3 nucleotides are TGTGCCAGTAGTAAACGGACAGGACCTGAAAAACTGGTTTTT.

This clonotype is a singleton in its sample. A much larger clone differs from this one at a single base, so this may be a read error. The genes are TRBV7-8 and TRBJ1-1; 9 nucleotides match TRBD1. V gave up 7 bases and J gave up 2 bases; unmatched junction bases: 11. CDR1 and CDR2 (germline): SGHVS, FQNEAQ. The CDR3 length is 16 residues. CDR3 sequence (DNA): TGTGCCAGCAACATCCTTCACAGGGGGCCTAACACTGAAGCTTTCTTT. It yields the protein CASNILHRGPNTEAFF.

This clonotype was recorded many times. The V and J genes are TRBV6-2 or TRBV6-3 and TRBJ2-5; TRBD2 might be the D (6 bases). CDR1 MNHEY and CDR2 SVGEGT come from the germline V gene. Trimming took off 7 bases at V and 4 bases at J, with 16 bases between the two ends. The CDR3 length is 14 residues. CDR3 nucleotide sequence: TGTGCCAGCAACAAGCGGGTTGGGGGAGAGACCCAGTACTTC. Its translation: CASNKRVGGETQYF.

At least ten counts were recorded for this clonotype. J is TRBJ2-1 and V is TRBV27; 7 positions agree with TRBD2. Germline V lookup: CDR1 MNHEY, CDR2 SMNVEV (reference sequence). Trimming at V came to 7 bases and at J to 8 bases, leaving 17 bases not matched to a gene. The CDR3 extends over 16 amino acids. CDR3 in amino acids: CASTFSFGEGTYEQFF. The CDR3 DNA reads TGTGCCAGCACCTTCTCATTTGGGGAGGGCACGTATGAGCAGTTCTTC.

At least ten counts were recorded for this clonotype. For the CDR3, the DNA is TGTGCCAGCAGCCCGGGACCCCGGAGCACAGATACGCAGTATTTT. Translated, it gives CASSPGPRSTDTQYF. The rearrangement uses TRBV11-2 and TRBJ2-3; tentatively, D is TRBD1 or TRBD2 (5 bases each). The germline V gene has CDR1 SGHAT and CDR2 FQNNGV. The CDR3 extends over 15 amino acids. V lost 5 bases and J 0 bases, leaving 12 bases between the germline ends.

This chain connects TRBV6-1 to TRBJ1-5; D not resolved. Trimming stripped 10 bases from V and 0 bases from J, with 16 bases between. Germline lookup yields CDR1 MNHNS and CDR2 SASEGT. The CDR3 runs 15 residues. The CDR3 sequence: CATTRGQNSNQPQHF. The CDR3 DNA sequence: TGTGCCACCACCCGCGGGCAGAATAGCAATCAGCCCCAGCATTTT.

This clonotype has more than one count but fewer than ten. The rearrangement links TRBV20-1 to TRBJ2-2; 10 bases are a match to TRBD2. This CDR3 comprises 15 residues. V gave up 2 bases and J gave up 7 bases; unmatched junction bases: 7. From germline, CDR1 is DFQATT and CDR2 SNEGSKA (reference sequence). The CDR3 region has the DNA TGCAGTGCTAGACCGAGCGGGGGGGCGGTCGGGGAGCTGTTTTTT. Amino acid sequence: CSARPSGGAVGELFF.

This rearrangement joins TRBV6-1 to TRBJ1-3, with a possible D match to TRBD1 (6 bases). Trimming took off 2 bases at V and 0 bases at J, with 14 bases between the two ends. Looked up from germline, CDR1 is MNHNS and CDR2 is SASEGT. This CDR3 contains 17 residues. The CDR3 DNA reads as TGTGCCAGCAGTGAATTCCGGGGGCCGAGCTCTGGAAACACCATATATTTT. Translating it yields CASSEFRGPSSGNTIYF.

The sample holds many counts of this clonotype. The chain joins TRBV20-1 to TRBJ2-3; 9 bases are a match to TRBD1. Trimming at V came to 0 bases and at J to 9 bases, leaving 10 bases not matched to a gene. Germline V CDR1 and CDR2: DFQATT, SNEGSKA (reference sequence). The CDR3 contains 15 residues. The CDR3 reads CSARDQGQGIGTQYF. CDR3 DNA sequence: TGCAGTGCTAGAGATCAGGGACAGGGTATTGGCACGCAGTATTTT.

This clonotype was detected ten times or more. The V and J genes are TRBV12-3 or TRBV12-4 and TRBJ2-7; D not certain. V lost 6 bases, J lost 6 bases, and 9 bases lay in between. CDR3 size: 11 residues. The CDR3 DNA follows: TGTGCCAGCAGCTTAATCGGCGAGCAGTACTTC. Protein sequence: CASSLIGEQYF.

This clonotype was picked up a small number of times. The chain employs TRBV20-1 and TRBJ2-2, with 9 bases lining up with TRBD2. The germline V gene has CDR1 DFQATT and CDR2 SNEGSKA (reference sequence). The CDR3 spans 15 residues. V shed 3 bases and J 6 bases; nucleotides not matched to a gene: 8. CDR3 nucleotides: TGCAGTGCTAGGGTTAGCGGGAGAAGGTCCGGGGAGCTGTTTTTT. It encodes CSARVSGRRSGELFF.

This clonotype was detected ten times or more. The chain is built from TRBV10-3 and TRBJ1-2, with D tentatively TRBD1 (5 bases). The germline V gene has CDR1 ENHRY and CDR2 SYGVKD. Trimming shortened V by 6 bases and J by 0 bases, and 20 bases separated the two germline ends. The CDR3 extends over 17 amino acids. CDR3 region: CAIRFNWRGTTNYGYTF. Written as DNA, the CDR3 is TGTGCCATCAGATTCAATTGGCGGGGGACCACTAACTATGGCTACACCTTC.

This chain connects TRBV5-5 to TRBJ1-1; possibly TRBD1 for D (6 bases). Germline V gene sequence: CDR1 SGHKS, CDR2 YYEKEE (reference sequence). V was pared by 3 bases and J by 4 bases, with 19 bases between. This CDR3 contains 16 residues. The CDR3 DNA reads as TGTGCCAGCAGCTGGCAATTTAAACAGGGTATCACTGAAGCTTTCTTT. Protein: CASSWQFKQGITEAFF.

This clonotype was picked up one time. One end of the junction is discordant with germline, which a read error may explain. The chain links TRBV18 to TRBJ1-2; D is possibly TRBD1 (5 bases). This CDR3 spans 16 amino acids. The germline V gene encodes CDR1 KGHSH and CDR2 LQKENI. CDR3 region: CVSSPRRGGDAYGYTF. The CDR3 nucleotides are TGTGTCAGCTCACCCAGACGAGGAGGGGATGCCTATGGCTACACCTTC.